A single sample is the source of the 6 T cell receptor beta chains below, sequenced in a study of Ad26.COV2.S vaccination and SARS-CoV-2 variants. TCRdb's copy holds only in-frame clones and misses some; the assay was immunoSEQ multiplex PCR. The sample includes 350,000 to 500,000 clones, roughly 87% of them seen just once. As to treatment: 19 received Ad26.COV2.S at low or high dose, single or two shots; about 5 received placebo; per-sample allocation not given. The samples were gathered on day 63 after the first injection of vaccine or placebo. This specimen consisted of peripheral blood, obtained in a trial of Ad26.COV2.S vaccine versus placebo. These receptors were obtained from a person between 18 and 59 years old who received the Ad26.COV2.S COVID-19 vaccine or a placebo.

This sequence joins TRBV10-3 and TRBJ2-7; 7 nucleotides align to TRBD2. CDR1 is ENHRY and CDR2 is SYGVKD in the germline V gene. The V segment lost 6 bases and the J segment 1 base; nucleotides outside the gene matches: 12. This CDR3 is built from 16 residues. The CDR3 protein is CAIRNQLVAGSYEQYF. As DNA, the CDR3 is TGTGCCATCAGGAACCAGTTGGTAGCGGGTTCCTACGAGCAGTACTTC.

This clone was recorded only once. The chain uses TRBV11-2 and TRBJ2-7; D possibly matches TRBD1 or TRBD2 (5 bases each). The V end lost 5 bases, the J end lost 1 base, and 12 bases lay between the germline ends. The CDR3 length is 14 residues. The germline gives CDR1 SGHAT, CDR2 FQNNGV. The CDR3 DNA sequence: TGTGCCAGCAGCAGGGACCGCTCATCCTACGAGCAGTACTTC. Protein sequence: CASSRDRSSYEQYF.

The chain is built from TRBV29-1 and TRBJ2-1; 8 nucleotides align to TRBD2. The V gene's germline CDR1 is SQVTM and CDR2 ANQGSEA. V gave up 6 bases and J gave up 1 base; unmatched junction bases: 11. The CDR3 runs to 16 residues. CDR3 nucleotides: TGCAGCGTCGATGGACTAGCTCTAACTTCCTACAATGAGCAGTTCTTC. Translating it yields CSVDGLALTSYNEQFF.

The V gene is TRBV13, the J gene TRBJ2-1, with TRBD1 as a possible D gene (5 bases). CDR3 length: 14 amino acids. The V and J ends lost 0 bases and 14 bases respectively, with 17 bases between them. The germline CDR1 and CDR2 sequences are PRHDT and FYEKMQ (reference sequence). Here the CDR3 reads CASSLGPGPFIKFF. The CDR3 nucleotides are TGTGCCAGCAGCTTAGGCCCAGGGCCTTTCATTAAGTTCTTC.

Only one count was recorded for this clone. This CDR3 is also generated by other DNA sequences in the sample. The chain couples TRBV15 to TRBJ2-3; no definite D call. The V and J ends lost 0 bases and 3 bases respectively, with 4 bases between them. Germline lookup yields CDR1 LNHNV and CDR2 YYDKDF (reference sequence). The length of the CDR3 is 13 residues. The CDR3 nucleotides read TGTGCCACCAGCAGAGATCGGACAGATACGCAGTATTTT. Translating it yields CATSRDRTDTQYF.

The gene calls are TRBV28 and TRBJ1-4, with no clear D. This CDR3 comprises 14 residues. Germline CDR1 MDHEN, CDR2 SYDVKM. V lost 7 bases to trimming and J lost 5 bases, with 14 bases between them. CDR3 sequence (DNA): TGTGCCAGCACAACGCGGAGAGGCAATGAAAAACTGTTTTTT. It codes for CASTTRRGNEKLFF.